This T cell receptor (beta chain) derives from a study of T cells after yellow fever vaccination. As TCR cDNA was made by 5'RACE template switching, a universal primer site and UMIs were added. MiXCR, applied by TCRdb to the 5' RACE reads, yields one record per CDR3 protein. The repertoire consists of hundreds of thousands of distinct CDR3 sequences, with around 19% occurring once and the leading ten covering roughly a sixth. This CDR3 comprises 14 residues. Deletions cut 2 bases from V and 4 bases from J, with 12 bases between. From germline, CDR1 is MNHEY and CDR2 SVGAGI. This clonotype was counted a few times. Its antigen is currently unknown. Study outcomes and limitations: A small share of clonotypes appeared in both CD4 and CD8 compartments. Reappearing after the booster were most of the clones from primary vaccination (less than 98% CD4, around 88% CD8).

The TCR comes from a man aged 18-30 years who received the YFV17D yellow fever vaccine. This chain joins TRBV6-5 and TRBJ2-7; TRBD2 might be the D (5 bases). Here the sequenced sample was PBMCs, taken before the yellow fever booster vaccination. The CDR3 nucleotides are TGTGCCAGCAGTTACGGGAGAACCTTGTACGAGCAGTACTTC. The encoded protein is CASSYGRTLYEQYF.